This T cell receptor beta chain was recovered during a study of T cell repertoires in cytomegalovirus infection. TCRdb independently ran MiXCR on the reads; one entry per CDR3 protein. The data show a few hundred thousand distinct CDR3 sequences, about a sixth seen once. The CDR3 sequence is 15 residues long. The V and J ends lost 0 bases and 3 bases, in that order; junction bases with no gene match: 7. CDR1 is SQVTM, CDR2 ANQGSEA, per germline. The clonotype was recovered from a human donor in good health (CMV status not recorded). Some clones in this sample may be carry-over from other donors' samples. The chain employs TRBV29-1 and TRBJ2-7, with 8 bases aligning to TRBD1. The sequencing sample was made of CD8+ T cells from PBMCs. The CDR3 loop is CSVEDLGTGSYEQYF. The CDR3 DNA follows: TGCAGCGTTGAAGATCTTGGGACAGGCAGCTACGAGCAGTACTTC.